The subject of this entry is one T cell receptor (beta chain). Time point indicated: after neoadjuvant nivolumab, at surgical resection. Patients had newly diagnosed, untreated stage II-IVA oral cavity squamous cell carcinoma. The data were taken from a study of neoadjuvant anti-PD-1 for oral cavity cancer. The V gene end was trimmed by 6 bases and the J gene end by 4 bases; junction bases not matched to a gene: 9. CDR3 length: 16 residues. Germline V lookup: CDR1 LNHDA, CDR2 SQIVND (reference sequence). The data were produced by immunoSEQ multiplex PCR, yet TCRdb's version contains in-frame clones alone and is incomplete. Among about 32,000 clones listed, roughly 79% were seen once.

This receptor was taken from a person between 35 and 79 years old with oral cavity squamous cell carcinoma. The material sequenced was PBMCs, taken after nivolumab (anti-PD-1) treatment. J is TRBJ2-1 and V is TRBV19, with 10 positions matching TRBD2. The CDR3 bases are TGTGCCAGTAGACGGACTAGCGGCGGGGCGTACAATGAGCAGTTCTTC. Translating it yields CASRRTSGGAYNEQFF. Looking up the rest from reference TRBV19 and TRBJ2-1 gives the full variable domain: DGGITQSPKYLFRKEGQNVTLSCEQNLNHDAMYWYRQDPGQGLRLIYYSQIVNDFQKGDIAEGYSVSREKKESFPLTVTSAQKNPTAFYLCASRRTSGGAYNEQFFGPGTRLTVL.